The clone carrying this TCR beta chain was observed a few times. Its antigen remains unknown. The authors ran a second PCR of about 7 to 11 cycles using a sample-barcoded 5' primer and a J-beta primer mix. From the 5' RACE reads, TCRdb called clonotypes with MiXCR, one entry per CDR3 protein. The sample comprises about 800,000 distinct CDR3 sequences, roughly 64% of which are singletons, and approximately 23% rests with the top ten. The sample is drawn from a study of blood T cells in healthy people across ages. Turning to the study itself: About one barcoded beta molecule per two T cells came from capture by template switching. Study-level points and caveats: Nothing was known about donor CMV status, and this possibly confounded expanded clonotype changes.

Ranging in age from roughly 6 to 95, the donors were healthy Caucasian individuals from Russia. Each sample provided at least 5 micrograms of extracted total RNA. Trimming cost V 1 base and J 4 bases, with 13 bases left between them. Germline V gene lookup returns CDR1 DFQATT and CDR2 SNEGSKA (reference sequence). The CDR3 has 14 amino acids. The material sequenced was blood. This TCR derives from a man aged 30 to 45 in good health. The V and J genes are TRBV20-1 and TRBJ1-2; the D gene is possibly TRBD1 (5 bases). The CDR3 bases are TGCAGTGCTAGAGGGGGGGACCGACTCTATGGCTACACCTTC. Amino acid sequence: CSARGGDRLYGYTF.